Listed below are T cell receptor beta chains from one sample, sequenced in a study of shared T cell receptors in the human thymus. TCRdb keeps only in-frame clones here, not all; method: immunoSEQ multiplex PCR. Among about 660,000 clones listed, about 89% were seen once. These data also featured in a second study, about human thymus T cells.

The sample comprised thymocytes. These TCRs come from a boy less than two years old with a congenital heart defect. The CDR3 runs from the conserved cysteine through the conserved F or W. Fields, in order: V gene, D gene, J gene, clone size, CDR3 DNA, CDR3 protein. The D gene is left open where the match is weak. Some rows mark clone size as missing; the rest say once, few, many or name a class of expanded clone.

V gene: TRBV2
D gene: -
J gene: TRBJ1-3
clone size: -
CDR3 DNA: TGTGCCAGAGGGGATAAAGGACGAAGCTCTGGAAACACCATATATTTT
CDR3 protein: CARGDKGRSSGNTIYF

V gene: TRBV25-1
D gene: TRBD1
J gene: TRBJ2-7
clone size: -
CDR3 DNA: TGTGCCAGCAGGGGGACAGGGCCCTACGAGCAGTACTTC
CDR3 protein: CASRGTGPYEQYF

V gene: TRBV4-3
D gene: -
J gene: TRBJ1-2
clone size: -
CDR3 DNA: TGCGCCAGCAGCCAAGTTTCCAGAAAGAAGACTAACTATGGCTACACCTTC
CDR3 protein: CASSQVSRKKTNYGYTF

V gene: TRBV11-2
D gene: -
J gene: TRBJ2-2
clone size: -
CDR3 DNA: TGTGCCAGCAGCTTCGGGCGGGACAGCACCGGGGAGCTGTTTTTT
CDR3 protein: CASSFGRDSTGELFF

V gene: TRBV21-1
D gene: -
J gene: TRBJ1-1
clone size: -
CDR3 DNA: TGTGCCAGCAGCATATGGCAAGAACAGAACTCAATGAACACTGAAGCTTTCTTT
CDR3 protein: CASSIWQEQNSMNTEAFF

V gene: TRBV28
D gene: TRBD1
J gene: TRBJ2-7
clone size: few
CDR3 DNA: TGTGCCAGCAGGCCCGGGACAGCCCCTTACTCCTACGAGCAGTACTTC
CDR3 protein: CASRPGTAPYSYEQYF

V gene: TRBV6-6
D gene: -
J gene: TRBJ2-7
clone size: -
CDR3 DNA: TGTGCCAGCAGACCTCCAGGGGCTACCTACGAGCAGTACTTC
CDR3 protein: CASRPPGATYEQYF

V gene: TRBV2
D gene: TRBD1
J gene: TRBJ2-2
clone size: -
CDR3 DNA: TGTGCCAGCGCCGGGACAGGGAACACCGGGGAGCTGTTTTTT
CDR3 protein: CASAGTGNTGELFF

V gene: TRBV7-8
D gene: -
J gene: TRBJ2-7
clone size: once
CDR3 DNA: TGTGCCAGCAGTGGGCGCACCTACGAGCAGTACTTC
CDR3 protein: CASSGRTYEQYF

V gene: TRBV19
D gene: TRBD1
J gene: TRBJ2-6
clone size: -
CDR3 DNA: TGTGCCAGTAGTATCAGACAGGGGGCTGGGGCCAACGTCCTGACTTTC
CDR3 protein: CASSIRQGAGANVLTF

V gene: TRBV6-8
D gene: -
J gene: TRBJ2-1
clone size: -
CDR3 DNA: TGTGCCAACCCTGCGAACTGCAAACGCAATGAGCAGTTCTTC
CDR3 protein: CANPANCKRNEQFF

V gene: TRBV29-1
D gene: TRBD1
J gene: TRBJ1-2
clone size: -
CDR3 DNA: TGCAGCGTTGAAGATTCGGGACAGGGGAGAGGCTACACCTTC
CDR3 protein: CSVEDSGQGRGYTF

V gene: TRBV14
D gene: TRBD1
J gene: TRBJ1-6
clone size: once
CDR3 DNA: TGTGCCAGCAGCACCCGACAGGGTACGAATTCACCCCTCCACTTT
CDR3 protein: CASSTRQGTNSPLHF

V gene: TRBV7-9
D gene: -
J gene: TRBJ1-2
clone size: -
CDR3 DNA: TGTGCCAGCAGCTTAGGACAGGCTGCTGGCTACACCTTC
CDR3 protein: CASSLGQAAGYTF

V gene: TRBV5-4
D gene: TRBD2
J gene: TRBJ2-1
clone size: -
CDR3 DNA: TGTGCCAGCAGCTCTAACCAACGGGAGGGCGATAAATACAATGAGCAGTTCTTC
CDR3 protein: CASSSNQREGDKYNEQFF

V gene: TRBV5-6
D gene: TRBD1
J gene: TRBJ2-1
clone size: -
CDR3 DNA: TGTGCCAGCAGCCCTGGGGGACAGGGGTTGAAAAATGAGCAGTTCTTC
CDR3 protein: CASSPGGQGLKNEQFF

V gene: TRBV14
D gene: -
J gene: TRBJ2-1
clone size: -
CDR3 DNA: TGTGCCAGCAGCCAAAAAAGGACAGCCTACAATGAGCAGTTCTTC
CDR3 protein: CASSQKRTAYNEQFF

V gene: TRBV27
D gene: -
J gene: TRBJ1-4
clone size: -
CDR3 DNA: TGTGCCAGCAGTTCGCGGTATAATGGTAATGAAAAACTGTTTTTT
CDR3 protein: CASSSRYNGNEKLFF

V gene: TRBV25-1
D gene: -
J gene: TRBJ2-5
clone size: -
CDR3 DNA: TGTGCCAGCAGTGAATTGGCGGGGTACCAAGAGACCCAGTACTTC
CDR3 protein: CASSELAGYQETQYF

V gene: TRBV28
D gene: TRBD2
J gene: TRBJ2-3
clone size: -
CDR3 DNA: TGTGCCAGCAGAGATAGGACTAGCGCTAGCACAGATACGCAGTATTTT
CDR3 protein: CASRDRTSASTDTQYF

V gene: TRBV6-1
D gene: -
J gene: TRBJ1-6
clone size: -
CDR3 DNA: TGTGCCAGCATTAAAATTTACAGGGATAATTCACCCCTCCACTTT
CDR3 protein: CASIKIYRDNSPLHF

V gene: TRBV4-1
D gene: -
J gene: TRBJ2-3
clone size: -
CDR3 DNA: TGCGCCAGCAGCCAAGTAGCCAGACGCTCAGCAGCAGCTACGCAGTATTTT
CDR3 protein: CASSQVARRSAAATQYF

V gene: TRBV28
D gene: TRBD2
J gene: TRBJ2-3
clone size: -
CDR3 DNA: TGTGCCAGCAGTTTCGGGCGGGAGGCCTTTTATCGCACAGATACGCAGTATTTT
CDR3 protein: CASSFGREAFYRTDTQYF

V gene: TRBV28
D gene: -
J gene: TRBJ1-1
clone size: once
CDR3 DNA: TGTGCCAGCAGGCGCCGCAGTGGGGGGATCTTTGAAGCTTTCTTT
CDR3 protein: CASRRRSGGIFEAFF

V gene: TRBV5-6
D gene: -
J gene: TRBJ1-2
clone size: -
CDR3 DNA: TGTGCCAGCAGGTCCAGTTTATTGGGGGCCCCCTATGGCTACACCTTC
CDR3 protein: CASRSSLLGAPYGYTF

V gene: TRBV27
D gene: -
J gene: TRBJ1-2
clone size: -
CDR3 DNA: TGTGCCAGCAGTTTATCGTTCCCGAGAGCTAACTATGGCTACACCTTC
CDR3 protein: CASSLSFPRANYGYTF

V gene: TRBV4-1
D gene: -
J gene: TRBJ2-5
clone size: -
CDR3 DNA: TGCGCCAGCAGCCAAGATCAGGGGCAGGGGACAGAGACCCAGTACTTC
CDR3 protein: CASSQDQGQGTETQYF

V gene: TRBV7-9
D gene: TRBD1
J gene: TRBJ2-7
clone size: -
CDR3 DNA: TGTGCCAGCAGCTTTCGTCGTGGGACAGGGACTGAAGAGCAGTACTTC
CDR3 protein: CASSFRRGTGTEEQYF

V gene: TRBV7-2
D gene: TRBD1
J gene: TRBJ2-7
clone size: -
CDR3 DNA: TGTGCCAGCAGCCCTATGGACAGGGTCCGGGAGCAGTACTTC
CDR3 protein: CASSPMDRVREQYF